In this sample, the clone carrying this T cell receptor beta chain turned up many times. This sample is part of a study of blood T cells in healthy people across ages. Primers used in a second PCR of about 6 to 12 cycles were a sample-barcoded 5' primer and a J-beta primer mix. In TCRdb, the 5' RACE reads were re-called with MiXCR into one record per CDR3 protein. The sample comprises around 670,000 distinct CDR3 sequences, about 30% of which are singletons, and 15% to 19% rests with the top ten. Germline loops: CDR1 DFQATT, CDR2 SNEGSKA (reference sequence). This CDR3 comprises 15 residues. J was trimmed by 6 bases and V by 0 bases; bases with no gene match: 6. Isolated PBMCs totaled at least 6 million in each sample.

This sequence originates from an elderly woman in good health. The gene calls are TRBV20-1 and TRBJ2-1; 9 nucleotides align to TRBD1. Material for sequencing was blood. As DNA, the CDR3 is TGCAGTGCTAGAGACCACAGGGGGCCCCGCAATGAGCAGTTCTTC. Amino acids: CSARDHRGPRNEQFF.